This T cell receptor (beta chain) was recorded in a study of T-cell memory formation after mild COVID-19 (dated by TCRdb to the early 2020s). As for the study more broadly: TCR sequence clusters from the two donors were largely donor specific. In two donors, T-cell clones that expanded and contracted after mild COVID-19 were followed by sequencing TCRalpha and TCRbeta repertoires longitudinally. Two young, previously healthy adult volunteers, one female and one male, were included in the cohort.

Reading from cysteine to phenylalanine, the CDR3 counts 14 amino acids. The only DNA kept is the CDR3, 42 bases in frame from the first base. For this chain, trimming is 6 bases at the V end and 2 bases at the J end, and the number of junction bases without a gene match is 7. Based on the germline V gene (reference sequence), the CDR1 and CDR2 sequences are SGHNT and YYREEE. Sequencing was carried out with an Illumina NovaSeq 6000. cDNA libraries for TCRalpha and TCRbeta were prepared by 5'RACE using constant-segment primers, with sample barcodes and unique molecular identifiers added. Trizol reagent was used to extract RNA from every sample. Libraries were amplified in two PCR steps, with a second sample barcode and Illumina TruSeq adapters added in the second step. Sequencing of libraries was performed on an Illumina NovaSeq with 2 x 150 bp paired-end reads. Turning to the authors' computational methods: With migec v1.2.7, reads were demultiplexed and then collapsed into UMI-guided consensus sequences. Using mixcr v2.1.11, the UMI consensuses were aligned to TRA and TRB V and J templates and assembled into clonotypes. Expanded or contracted clonotypes were those called significant by both edgeR and NoisET, with noise models trained on biological replicates. For edgeR calls, the cutoffs were a false discovery rate-adjusted p below 0.01 and a log2 fold-change threshold of 1. As an exploratory analysis of dynamics, max-normalized trajectories of the 1000 most abundant clonotypes were examined by PCA with hierarchical clustering. Separately sequenced CD4+ and CD8+ repertoires were used to assign a CD4 or CD8 phenotype to each responding clone. TCRdb reprocessing: public reads trimmed at Q25 with fastp, clones called with MiXCR, in-frame beta chains kept. All rows with the same CDR3 protein become a single entry with the most common DNA and genes. It is TCRdb's table, rather than the study itself, that gives the V and J calls and clone size. The sample table holds fewer than 550,000 distinct CDR3 sequences, of which 15% to 25% were seen once. Of the sample, around 9.2% is held by the ten largest clones.

Ficoll-Paque density gradient centrifugation was used to isolate PBMCs. Turning to this clonotype: Which antigen it targets is not known. The input lacks base qualities; no much larger clone sits a single base away.

Results and caveats for the whole study, not just this receptor: The study included only a couple of mild cases, and larger cohorts that include severe cases with pre-infection samples were judged to be necessary. Contracting CD4+ clones were found mainly in CM and EM memory subsets, while CD8+ clones were enriched in EMRA. Balanced CD4/CD8 phenotypes were observed for clones contracting from day 15 to 85, whereas a bias towards CD4+ was observed for a second wave of clones expanding from day 15 to 37. Some responding clones were found in pre-infection memory, which suggests that pre-existing cross-reactive memory T cells took part in the SARS-CoV-2 response. SARS-CoV-2 specificity was not confirmed for the second-wave clones peaking on day 37.

The V gene is TRBV5-4 and the J gene is TRBJ1-2; the central 7 bases match TRBD1. This clonotype originated in an adult woman who had mild COVID-19 (a few samples of this study predate the infection). The sample titles of this study are shuffled in the database, so cell type and time point are left out; the donor was told from shared clones. Sequenced sample: PBMCs or a T cell subset sorted from them (not recorded which). The CDR3 protein sequence reads: CASTQGQRNYGYTF. The DNA reads as follows: TGTGCCAGCACCCAGGGACAGAGGAACTATGGCTACACCTTC. With the portions outside the CDR3 filled from the reference TRBV5-4 and TRBJ1-2 genes, the complete variable region becomes ETGVTQSPTHLIKTRGQQVTLRCSSQSGHNTVSWYQQALGQGPQFIFQYYREEENGRGNFPPRFSGLQFPNYSSELNVNALELDDSALYLCASTQGQRNYGYTFGSGTRLTVV.